This T cell receptor beta chain comes out of a study of blood T cell repertoires in COVID-19. Study summary: The United States, Italy and Spain provided the acute and convalescent COVID-19 samples. PBMCs, B-cell-depleted T cells, or T cells provided the cDNA or gDNA that made up the material.

Under the authors' procedure: The authors estimated nucleated cell counts from reference gene primer amplification. Assay: immunoSEQ multiplex PCR; the TCRdb copy retains only in-frame clones and omits some. Clonal size and the V and J genes are those of that table, whereas D and trimming came from the DNA. The table lists 130,000 to 150,000 clones, 87% of them singletons. Trimming cost V 0 bases and J 3 bases, with 8 bases left between them. The CDR3 spans 14 residues. Looked up from germline, CDR1 is SQVTM and CDR2 is ANQGSEA. The receptor was derived from a woman between 50 and 59 years old with active or convalescent COVID-19. The chain recombines TRBV29-1 with TRBJ1-4; D is possibly TRBD1 (5 bases). The sample was peripheral blood. CDR3 protein: CSVEETGSNEKLFF. The CDR3 coding sequence is TGCAGCGTTGAAGAAACAGGATCTAATGAAAAACTGTTTTTT.